Included here is one T cell receptor (beta chain) sequence, with context. Its antigen is not identified. Germline V lookup: CDR1 SGHNT, CDR2 YYREEE (reference sequence). Trimming cost V 0 bases and J 0 bases; bases outside gene matches: 8. The CDR3 covers 18 residues. These data are taken from a study of T cell responses to AZD1222 COVID-19 vaccine. Findings and caveats of the study: Repertoire sampling was restricted to post-peak T cell response timepoints. Across the whole spike, CD4 TCRs peaked at regions 160-218 and 743-854. Donor demographics were predominantly white British with a female majority; clonal diversity may be underestimated.

Profiling relied on immunoSEQ multiplex PCR, and the TCRdb table lists in-frame clones only, not all of them. The sample yields some 150,000 clones, about 86% seen once. Investigators merged groups given second doses at roughly 4 or roughly 12 weeks. The specimen was peripheral blood, collected 28 days after the second AZD1222 dose. The chain combines TRBV5-4 with TRBJ2-7, with 11 bases matching TRBD2. The clonotype was recovered from an adult who received the AZD1222 COVID-19 vaccine. The CDR3 region is CASSLALGLAEISYEQYF. CDR3 in DNA: TGTGCCAGCAGCTTGGCTCTGGGACTAGCGGAAATCTCCTACGAGCAGTACTTC.